Listed below are T cell receptor beta chains from one sample, sequenced in a study of T-cell memory formation after mild COVID-19. TCRdb independently ran MiXCR on the 5' RACE reads; one entry per CDR3 protein. This table has 300,000 or so distinct CDR3 sequences, about 15% appearing once. Input material: PBMCs or a T cell subset sorted from them (not recorded which). These receptors originate from a young man who had mild COVID-19 (a few samples of this study predate the infection). Cell type and time point are not known. Each CDR3 is given with its conserved first and last residue. The order of the fields is CDR3 length, V gene, clone size, D gene, J gene, CDR3 protein, CDR3 DNA. The D gene is left open where the match is weak. Size values are once, few and many counts, or a class for expanded clones, and some rows have none.

18,TRBV10-3,few,.,TRBJ1-6,CAISNLQQGLSYNSPLHF,TGTGCCATCAGCAACTTACAACAGGGCCTCTCCTATAATTCACCCCTCCACTTT
11,TRBV6-5,few,TRBD1,TRBJ1-1,CASGVQGAAFF,TGTGCCAGCGGAGTGCAGGGGGCTGCTTTCTTT
15,TRBV12-3/TRBV12-4,.,.,TRBJ1-6,CASSLERMLVSPLHF,TGTGCCAGCAGTTTAGAGCGGATGCTTGTTTCACCCCTCCACTTT
14,TRBV4-3,many,TRBD1,TRBJ1-1,CASSQAGGFSEAFF,TGCGCCAGCAGCCAAGCAGGGGGCTTTTCTGAAGCTTTCTTT
14,TRBV10-3,few,.,TRBJ1-5,CAISDTNSNQPQHF,TGTGCCATCAGTGACACAAATAGCAATCAGCCCCAGCATTTT
14,TRBV2,few,TRBD1,TRBJ1-2,CASSRDRGLHGYTF,TGTGCCAGCAGTAGGGACAGGGGGCTACATGGCTACACCTTC
17,TRBV19,.,TRBD2,TRBJ2-3,CASSLAGGFNLPDTQYF,TGTGCCAGTAGTCTAGCGGGGGGGTTTAATTTACCAGATACGCAGTATTTT
13,TRBV29-1,.,TRBD1,TRBJ1-1,CSVFGQGGTEAFF,TGCAGCGTTTTCGGACAGGGGGGCACTGAAGCTTTCTTT
16,TRBV6-2/TRBV6-3,few,.,TRBJ2-1,CASSYDPTRLYNEQFF,TGTGCCAGCAGTTACGATCCGACCCGCCTTTACAATGAGCAGTTCTTC
13,TRBV20-1,.,.,TRBJ1-1,CSARARDDSEAFF,TGCAGTGCTAGAGCGAGGGATGATAGTGAAGCTTTCTTT
17,TRBV9,.,TRBD1,TRBJ2-3,CASSVGRGGHHTDTQYF,TGTGCCAGCAGCGTAGGAAGAGGGGGCCACCACACAGATACGCAGTATTTT
10,TRBV29-1,.,.,TRBJ1-1,CSVPGTEAFF,TGCAGCGTGCCGGGGACTGAAGCTTTCTTT
19,TRBV4-2,few,TRBD2,TRBJ2-2,CASSQVAGLAGTNTGELFF,TGTGCCAGCAGCCAAGTCGCCGGACTAGCGGGGACGAACACCGGGGAGCTGTTTTTT
13,TRBV29-1,few,.,TRBJ1-2,CSVEDLQFRGYTF,TGCAGCGTTGAAGATCTGCAGTTTAGGGGCTACACCTTC